What follows describes a single TCR beta chain. This sample is part of a study of CD8 T cells in Susac syndrome. Germline V gene lookup returns CDR1 MDHEN and CDR2 SYDVKM. Between the trimmed V and J ends, which lost 3 bases and 3 bases, there was a span of 8 bases. The CDR3 loop spans 13 amino acids. From blood CD8+ and CD4+ T cells, the TCR beta chain was sequenced. TEMRA cells underwent FACS enrichment and CD8+ and CD4+ T cells underwent negative isolation. RNA in amounts of roughly 0.5 to 1 ug was reverse transcribed with random hexamers. Coverage of TCR beta CDR3 amplification by immunoSEQ multiplex PCR extended to 54 Vbeta and 13 Jbeta. Via MiXCR, TCRdb re-called the immunoSEQ multiplex PCR reads, giving one row per CDR3 protein. The table includes roughly 170,000 distinct CDR3 sequences, about 94% detected once.

This TCR came from a human donor with multiple sclerosis. The chain uses TRBV28 and TRBJ1-1; D gene uncertain. The sequencing input was CD4+ T cells from PBMCs. The DNA of the CDR3 is TGTGCCAGCAGTTTTTTCAGATACACTGAAGCTTTCTTT. Amino acid sequence: CASSFFRYTEAFF.